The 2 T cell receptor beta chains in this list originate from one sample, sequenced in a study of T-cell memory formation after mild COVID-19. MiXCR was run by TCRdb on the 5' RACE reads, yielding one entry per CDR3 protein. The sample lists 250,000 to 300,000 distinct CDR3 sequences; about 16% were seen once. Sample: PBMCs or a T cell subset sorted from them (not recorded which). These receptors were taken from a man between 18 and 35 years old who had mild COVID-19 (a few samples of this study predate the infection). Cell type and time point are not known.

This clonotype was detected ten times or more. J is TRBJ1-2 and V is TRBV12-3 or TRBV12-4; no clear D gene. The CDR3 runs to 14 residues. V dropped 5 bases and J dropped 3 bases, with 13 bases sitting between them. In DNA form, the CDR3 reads TGTGCCAGCAGTCGGACTTTCGACCACTATGGCTACACCTTC. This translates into CASSRTFDHYGYTF.

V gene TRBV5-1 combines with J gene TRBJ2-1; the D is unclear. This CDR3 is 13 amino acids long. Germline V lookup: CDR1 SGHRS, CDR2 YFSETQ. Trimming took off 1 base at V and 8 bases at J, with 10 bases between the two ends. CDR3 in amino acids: CASSLNWGHEQFF. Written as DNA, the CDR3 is TGCGCCAGCAGCTTGAACTGGGGTCATGAGCAGTTCTTC.